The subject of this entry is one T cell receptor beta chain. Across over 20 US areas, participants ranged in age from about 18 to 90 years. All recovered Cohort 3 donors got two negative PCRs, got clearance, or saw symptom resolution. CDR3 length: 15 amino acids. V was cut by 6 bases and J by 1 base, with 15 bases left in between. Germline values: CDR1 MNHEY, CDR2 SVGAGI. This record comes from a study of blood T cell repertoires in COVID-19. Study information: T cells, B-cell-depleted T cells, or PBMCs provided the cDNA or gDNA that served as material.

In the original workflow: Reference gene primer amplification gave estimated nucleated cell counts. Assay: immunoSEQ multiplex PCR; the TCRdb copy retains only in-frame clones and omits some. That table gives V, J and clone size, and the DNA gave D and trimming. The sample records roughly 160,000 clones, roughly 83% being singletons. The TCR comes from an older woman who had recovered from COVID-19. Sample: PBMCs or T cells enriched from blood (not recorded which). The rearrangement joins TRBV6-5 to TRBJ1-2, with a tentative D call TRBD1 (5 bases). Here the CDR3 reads CASRPFGADNYGYTF. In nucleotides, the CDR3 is TGTGCCAGCAGGCCGTTTGGGGCAGATAACTATGGCTACACCTTC.